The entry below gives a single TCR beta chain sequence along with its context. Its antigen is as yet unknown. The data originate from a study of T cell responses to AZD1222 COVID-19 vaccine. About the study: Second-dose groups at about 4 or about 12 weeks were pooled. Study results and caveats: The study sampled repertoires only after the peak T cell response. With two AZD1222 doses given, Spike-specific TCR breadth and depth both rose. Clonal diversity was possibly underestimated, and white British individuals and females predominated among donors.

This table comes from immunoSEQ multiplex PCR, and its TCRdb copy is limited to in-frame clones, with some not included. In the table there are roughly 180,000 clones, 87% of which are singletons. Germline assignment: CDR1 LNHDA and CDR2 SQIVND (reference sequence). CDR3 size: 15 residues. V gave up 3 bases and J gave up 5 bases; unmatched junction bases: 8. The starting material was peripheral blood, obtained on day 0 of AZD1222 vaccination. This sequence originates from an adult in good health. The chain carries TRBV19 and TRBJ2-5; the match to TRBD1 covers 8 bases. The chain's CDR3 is CASSIQGQVGETQYF. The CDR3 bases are TGTGCCAGTAGTATCCAGGGACAGGTGGGGGAGACCCAGTACTTC.